This entry lists 17 T cell receptor beta chains sequenced from one sample in a study of Ad26.COV2.S vaccination and SARS-CoV-2 variants. Treatment denoted: 19 received Ad26.COV2.S at low or high dose, single or two shots; 5 received placebo; per-sample allocation not given. Day 63 after the first vaccine or placebo injection was the time point for sampling. Repertoires were generated with immunoSEQ multiplex PCR, while TCRdb's copy carries only in-frame clones and drops some. The repertoire holds under 300,000 clones, with around 88% as singletons. The starting material was peripheral blood, obtained in a trial of Ad26.COV2.S vaccine versus placebo. Receptor source: a person between 18 and 59 years old who received the Ad26.COV2.S COVID-19 vaccine or a placebo.

This sequence joins TRBV4-2 and TRBJ2-1; D gene unclear. The CDR3 is 11 amino acids. CDR1 is LGHNA and CDR2 is YNFKEQ in the germline V gene. V was clipped by 0 bases and J by 12 bases, with 6 bases between them. This CDR3 is CASSQDSRQFF. CDR3 sequence (DNA): TGTGCCAGCAGCCAAGATAGCAGGCAGTTCTTC.

This clone was observed a few times. This chain uses TRBV28 with TRBJ2-1; 7 positions agree with TRBD2. This CDR3 has 20 residues. In germline, CDR1 is MDHEN, CDR2 SYDVKM. V shed 7 bases, J shed 0 bases, and the junction held 21 bases outside the gene matches. In DNA form, the CDR3 reads TGTGCCAGCACCCCGGTGGGCCTGGGGAGGGGTTTGAGCTCCTACAATGAGCAGTTCTTC. Its translation is CASTPVGLGRGLSSYNEQFF.

V gene TRBV3-1 (or the pseudogene TRBV3-2) combines with J gene TRBJ1-1; 9 bases are shared with TRBD1. CDR3 length: 14 residues. Germline V gene sequence: CDR1 LGHDT, CDR2 YNNKEL (reference sequence). Trimming at V came to 3 bases and at J to 7 bases, leaving 6 bases not matched to a gene. The CDR3: CASSHTGGAGEAFF. DNA for the CDR3: TGTGCCAGCAGCCACACAGGGGGCGCGGGTGAAGCTTTCTTT.

The J gene is TRBJ1-5, the V gene TRBV18; D possibly corresponds to TRBD1 (5 bases). Germline V gives CDR1 KGHSH, CDR2 LQKENI. Trimming removed 3 bases from V and 3 bases from J, with 9 bases in between. The length of the CDR3 is 14 residues. CDR3 residues: CASSPSRVNQPQHF. The CDR3 DNA follows: TGTGCCAGCTCACCGTCCAGGGTCAATCAGCCCCAGCATTTT.

This clone has a single count. The CDR3 DNA sequence: TGTGCCAGCAGCCCTCAAGGGGCTTTCGGAAACACCATATATTTT. This encodes CASSPQGAFGNTIYF. The chain is built from TRBV7-2 and TRBJ1-3; possible D gene TRBD1, 5 bases. The V gene lost 5 bases and the J gene lost 4 bases, with 15 bases spanning the gap. CDR3 length equals 15 residues. Germline-derived CDR1 and CDR2 are SGHTA and FQGNSA. Full variable domain (rest looked up from reference TRBV7-2 and TRBJ1-3): GAGVSQSPSNKVTEKGKDVELRCDPISGHTALYWYRQSLGQGLEFLIYFQGNSAPDKSGLPSDRFSAERTGGSVSTLTIQRTQQEDSAVYLCASSPQGAFGNTIYFGEGSWLTVV.

The rearrangement uses TRBV18 and TRBJ1-2; possible D gene TRBD1, 5 bases. V dropped 0 bases and J dropped 8 bases, with 7 bases sitting between them. Germline V gene data show CDR1 as KGHSH and CDR2 as LQKENI. The CDR3 loop spans 12 amino acids. In DNA, the CDR3 is TGTGCCAGCTCACCACCGTCAGGGGGCTACACCTTC. This codes for CASSPPSGGYTF.

J is TRBJ2-2 and V is TRBV9, with 7 bases matching TRBD2. With 6 bases clipped from V and 0 bases from J, the junction kept 5 bases outside the gene matches. Germline values: CDR1 SGDLS, CDR2 YYNGEE. This CDR3 contains 15 residues. DNA of the CDR3: TGTGCCAGCAATACGCTAGCGGCGAACACCGGGGAGCTGTTTTTT. Amino acids: CASNTLAANTGELFF.

V and J are TRBV30 and TRBJ1-5, with TRBD1 matching 9 bases. V dropped 4 bases and J dropped 7; count of bases not matched to a gene: 8. The CDR3 has 14 amino acids. Germline V lookup: CDR1 GTSNPN, CDR2 SVGIG (reference sequence). CDR3 loop: CAWTSGQGRQPQHF. As DNA, the CDR3 is TGTGCCTGGACCTCCGGACAGGGGAGGCAGCCCCAGCATTTT. The entire variable domain, with the rest obtained from reference TRBV30 and TRBJ1-5, is as follows: SQTIHQWPATLVQPVGSPLSLECTVEGTSNPNLYWYRQAAGRGLQLLFYSVGIGQISSEVPQNLSASRPQDRQFILSSKKLLLSDSGFYLCAWTSGQGRQPQHFGDGTRLSIL.

The V gene is TRBV11-2, the J gene TRBJ2-7, with D unresolved. This CDR3 has 15 amino acids. The V end lost 1 base, the J end lost 1 base, and 11 bases lay between the germline ends. Germline V gene data show CDR1 as SGHAT and CDR2 as FQNNGV. The CDR3 DNA follows: TGTGCCAGCAGCTTAGGGCAGATAGTATCCTACGAGCAGTACTTC. It translates to CASSLGQIVSYEQYF. Full variable domain (missing parts from reference TRBV11-2 and TRBJ2-7): EAGVAQSPRYKIIEKRQSVAFWCNPISGHATLYWYQQILGQGPKLLIQFQNNGVVDDSQLPKDRFSAERLKGVDSTLKIQPAKLEDSAVYLCASSLGQIVSYEQYFGPGTRLTVT.

The chain has TRBV3-1 (or the pseudogene TRBV3-2) and TRBJ1-3; D remains unclear. Germline assignment: CDR1 LGHDT and CDR2 YNNKEL (reference sequence). CDR3 length equals 12 residues. With 4 bases removed from V and 5 bases from J, the gap between germline ends came to 6 bases. This chain's CDR3 is CASSRDRNTIYF. CDR3 bases: TGTGCCAGCAGCCGGGATCGAAACACCATATATTTT.

V and J are TRBV27 and TRBJ2-2, with a weak D call TRBD2 (5 bases). The CDR3 spans 16 residues. Germline CDR1 reads MNHEY; CDR2 reads SMNVEV (reference sequence). Trimming removed 5 bases from V and 3 bases from J, with 16 bases in between. The CDR3 DNA is TGTGCCAGCAGTCCCCCGACATTCGGGGACACCGGGGAGCTGTTTTTT. Encoded protein: CASSPPTFGDTGELFF.

This chain links TRBV5-6 with TRBJ1-2; D not certain. The CDR3 sequence is 13 residues long. Trimming removed 4 bases at V and 3 bases at J, with 10 bases between. Germline V gene lookup returns CDR1 SGHDT and CDR2 YYEEEE. The CDR3: CASSLQAYYGYTF. The CDR3 nucleotides read TGTGCCAGCAGCCTCCAGGCCTACTATGGCTACACCTTC.

This chain links TRBV6-1 with TRBJ1-6; TRBD1 matches at 8 bases. The V and J ends lost 4 bases and 10 bases, in that order; junction bases with no gene match: 21. The CDR3 totals 19 residues. In germline, CDR1 is MNHNS, CDR2 SASEGT. The CDR3 spells CASSVSGGAGSSVKSPLHF. The DNA for the CDR3 is TGTGCCAGCAGTGTTTCAGGGGGCGCGGGGAGTTCGGTTAAATCACCCCTCCACTTT.

This clone was observed a few times. The V gene is TRBV6-6, the J gene TRBJ1-2, with D unclear. The CDR3 contains 14 residues. CDR1 is MNHNY, CDR2 SVGAGI, per germline (reference sequence). The V end lost 2 bases, the J end lost 5 bases, and 12 bases lay between the germline ends. DNA of the CDR3: TGTGCCAGCAGTTACAGGGAGGGAGAGTATGGCTACACCTTC. Amino acids: CASSYREGEYGYTF.

Written as DNA, the CDR3 is TGTGCCAGCACCCTGGGACAGGGGGCATATACGCAGTATTTT. It encodes CASTLGQGAYTQYF. J is TRBJ2-3 and V is TRBV6-5; 12 positions agree with TRBD1. This CDR3 comprises 14 residues. Per the germline V gene, CDR1 is MNHEY and CDR2 is SVGAGI. The V segment lost 7 bases and the J segment 7 bases; nucleotides outside the gene matches: 6.

This clone was observed a few times. The chain links TRBV5-1 to TRBJ2-3; 8 nucleotides align to TRBD2. The germline gives CDR1 SGHRS, CDR2 YFSETQ. V was pared by 7 bases and J by 6 bases, with 13 bases of the junction left unmatched. The CDR3 length is 15 residues. This CDR3 is CASGPGLVGSDTQYF. The CDR3 nucleotides read TGCGCCAGCGGCCCGGGACTAGTCGGATCGGATACGCAGTATTTT.

J is TRBJ1-6 and V is TRBV5-1; 8 bases agree with TRBD1. The V gene end was trimmed by 4 bases and the J gene end by 5 bases; junction bases not matched to a gene: 5. Germline V gene lookup returns CDR1 SGHRS and CDR2 YFSETQ. There are 15 residues in the CDR3. CDR3 loop: CASSTGQGDNSPLHF. The CDR3 region has the DNA TGCGCCAGCAGCACTGGACAGGGTGATAATTCACCCCTCCACTTT.